This T cell receptor beta chain derives from a study of blood T cell repertoires in COVID-19. At the level of the study: Acute and convalescent COVID-19 specimens originated in the United States, Italy and Spain. PBMCs, B-cell-depleted T cells, or T cells provided the cDNA or gDNA that made up the material.

Per the authors' pipeline: For nucleated cells, counts were estimated from reference gene primer amplification. This table comes from immunoSEQ multiplex PCR, and its TCRdb copy is limited to in-frame clones, with some not included. Clone size and V and J calls were adopted from that table, with D and trimming inferred from the DNA. The sample holds about 310,000 clones, 90% seen once. Germline loops: CDR1 SGHTA, CDR2 FQGNSA. The V and J ends lost 1 base and 4 bases respectively, with 10 bases between them. The CDR3 sequence is 14 residues long. Enrolled during active infection, Seattle patients were then followed longitudinally.

Material: peripheral blood. This chain joins TRBV7-2 and TRBJ1-2; TRBD1 might be the D (6 bases). This receptor was taken from a woman between 35 and 50 years old with COVID-19, enrolled during active disease. The CDR3: CASSLVGQTYGYTF. CDR3 DNA: TGTGCCAGCAGCTTAGTTGGACAGACCTATGGCTACACCTTC.